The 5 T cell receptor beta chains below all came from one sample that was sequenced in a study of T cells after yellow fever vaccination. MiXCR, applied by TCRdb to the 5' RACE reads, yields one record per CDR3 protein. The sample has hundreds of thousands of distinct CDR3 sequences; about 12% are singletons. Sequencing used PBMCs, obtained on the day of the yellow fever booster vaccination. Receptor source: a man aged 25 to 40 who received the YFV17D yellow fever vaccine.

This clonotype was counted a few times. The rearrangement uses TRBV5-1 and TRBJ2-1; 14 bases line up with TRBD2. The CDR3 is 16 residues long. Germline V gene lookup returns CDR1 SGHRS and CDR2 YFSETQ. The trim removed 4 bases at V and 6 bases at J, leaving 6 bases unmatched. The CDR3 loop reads CASSMGLAGVGNEQFF. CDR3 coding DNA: TGCGCCAGCAGCATGGGACTAGCGGGAGTGGGCAATGAGCAGTTCTTC.

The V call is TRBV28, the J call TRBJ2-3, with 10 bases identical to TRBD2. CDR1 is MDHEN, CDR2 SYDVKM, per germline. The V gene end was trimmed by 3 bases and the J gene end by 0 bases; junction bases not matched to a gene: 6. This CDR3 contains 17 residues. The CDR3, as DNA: TGTGCCAGCAGTTTCTCTAGCGGGAGCCGTAGCACAGATACGCAGTATTTT. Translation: CASSFSSGSRSTDTQYF. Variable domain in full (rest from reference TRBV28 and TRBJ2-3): DVKVTQSSRYLVKRTGEKVFLECVQDMDHENMFWYRQDPGLGLRLIYFSYDVKMKEKGDIPEGYSVSREKKERFSLILESASTNQTSMYLCASSFSSGSRSTDTQYFGPGTRLTVL.

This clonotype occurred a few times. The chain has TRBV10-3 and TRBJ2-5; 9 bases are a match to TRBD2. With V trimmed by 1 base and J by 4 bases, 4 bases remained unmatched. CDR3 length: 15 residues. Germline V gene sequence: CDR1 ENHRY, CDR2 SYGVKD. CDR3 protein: CAISELAGVLETQYF. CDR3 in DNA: TGTGCCATCAGTGAGTTAGCGGGAGTTTTAGAGACCCAGTACTTC.

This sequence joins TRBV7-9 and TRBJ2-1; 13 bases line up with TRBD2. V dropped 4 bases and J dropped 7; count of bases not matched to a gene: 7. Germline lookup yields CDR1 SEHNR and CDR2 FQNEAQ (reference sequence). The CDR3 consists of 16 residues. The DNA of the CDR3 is TGTGCCAGCAGCTCTCGACTAGCGGGAGGTATTAATGAGCAGTTCTTC. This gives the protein CASSSRLAGGINEQFF.

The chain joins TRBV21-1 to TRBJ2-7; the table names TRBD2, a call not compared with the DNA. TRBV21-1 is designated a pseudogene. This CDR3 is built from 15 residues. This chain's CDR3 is CASSKRSGMSYEQYF. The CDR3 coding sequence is TGTGCCAGCAGCAAACGGAGCGGGATGTCCTACGAGCAGTACTTC.